These 14 T cell receptor beta chains were all obtained from the same sample, sequenced in a study of shared clonotypes between healthy human individuals. Sequencing used immunoSEQ multiplex PCR; TCRdb keeps in-frame clones, though not all of them. The sample lists about 820,000 clones, 85% to 95% occurring once. Naive CD8 cells comprised CD45RO-negative, CCR7-positively selected cells, excluding terminally differentiated effector memory CD45RA+ cells. Sequencing was done on a sample of naive CD8+ T cells sorted from blood. The origin of the receptors is a man aged 25 to 40 in good health.

The chain carries TRBV6-1 and TRBJ2-3; 9 nucleotides align to TRBD1. This CDR3 has 14 amino acids. CDR1 is MNHNS and CDR2 is SASEGT in the germline V gene. V lost 3 bases to trimming and J lost 7 bases; unmatched junction nucleotides: 5. CDR3 in DNA: TGTGCCAGCAGTGACCTGGGACAGGGCTATACGCAGTATTTT. Amino acids: CASSDLGQGYTQYF.

This clone appeared once. The genes are TRBV7-2 and TRBJ2-7, with 7 bases lining up with TRBD2. The length of the CDR3 is 14 residues. The V gene end was trimmed by 0 bases and the J gene end by 2 bases; junction bases not matched to a gene: 1. The germline CDR1 and CDR2 sequences are SGHTA and FQGNSA. The CDR3 region is CASSLARGAYEQYF. The CDR3, as DNA: TGTGCCAGCAGCTTAGCTCGGGGGGCCTACGAGCAGTACTTC.

The chain is built from TRBV19 and TRBJ2-3, with D possibly matching TRBD1 (6 bases). V shed 2 bases and J shed 3 bases, with 12 bases lying between them. The CDR3 extends over 15 amino acids. CDR1 is LNHDA, CDR2 SQIVND, per germline (reference sequence). The CDR3 protein is CASSISGQFTDTQYF. The DNA of the CDR3 is TGTGCCAGTAGTATATCCGGACAGTTTACAGATACGCAGTATTTT.

The chain recombines TRBV5-4 with TRBJ2-3; 11 nucleotides align to TRBD2. Germline V gives CDR1 SGHNT, CDR2 YYREEE (reference sequence). The CDR3 has 16 residues. The V gene end was trimmed by 2 bases and the J gene end by 4 bases; junction bases not matched to a gene: 6. The CDR3, as DNA: TGTGCCAGCAGCTTCGGACTAGCGGGCGCATCAGATACGCAGTATTTT. Translated: CASSFGLAGASDTQYF. The whole variable domain, filled in from reference TRBV5-4 and TRBJ2-3, reads ETGVTQSPTHLIKTRGQQVTLRCSSQSGHNTVSWYQQALGQGPQFIFQYYREEENGRGNFPPRFSGLQFPNYSSELNVNALELDDSALYLCASSFGLAGASDTQYFGPGTRLTVL.

J is TRBJ2-1 and V is TRBV7-9, with 8 bases that match TRBD2. The CDR3 sequence is 14 residues long. Germline V CDR1 and CDR2: SEHNR, FQNEAQ (reference sequence). V gave up 3 bases and J gave up 4 bases; unmatched junction bases: 2. CDR3 DNA sequence: TGTGCCAGCAGCTTGACTAGCGCATACAATGAGCAGTTCTTC. Protein: CASSLTSAYNEQFF.

J is TRBJ1-1 and V is TRBV5-1, with a possible D match to TRBD1 (6 bases). The V end was cut by 2 bases, the J end by 1 base, with 18 bases between. Germline V gene sequence: CDR1 SGHRS, CDR2 YFSETQ. This CDR3 has 17 residues. The CDR3, as DNA: TGCGCCAGCAGCTTTGAGGGCGGGGGCGCGAGGAACACTGAAGCTTTCTTT. Protein product: CASSFEGGGARNTEAFF. The full variable domain, with the rest looked up from reference TRBV5-1 and TRBJ1-1, is KAGVTQTPRYLIKTRGQQVTLSCSPISGHRSVSWYQQTPGQGLQFLFEYFSETQRNKGNFPGRFSGRQFSNSRSEMNVSTLELGDSALYLCASSFEGGGARNTEAFFGQGTRLTVV.

The rearrangement links TRBV9 to TRBJ2-5; no clear D gene. Germline loops: CDR1 SGDLS, CDR2 YYNGEE. The CDR3 totals 13 residues. Trimming left V 0 bases short and J 4 bases short, with 7 bases between. CDR3 loop: CASSVAEIETQYF. CDR3 DNA: TGTGCCAGCAGCGTAGCTGAGATAGAGACCCAGTACTTC.

The rearrangement links TRBV7-6 to TRBJ2-7; TRBD1 might be the D (6 bases). The germline V gene has CDR1 SGHVS and CDR2 FNYEAQ. Trimming removed 5 bases from V and 5 bases from J, with 19 bases in between. This CDR3 is built from 15 residues. CDR3 sequence (DNA): TGTGCCAGCAGCGCCAACTCCCCAGGGGTCGACGAGCAGTACTTC. The encoded protein is CASSANSPGVDEQYF.

This chain connects TRBV27 to TRBJ2-7; no firm D call. Germline loops: CDR1 MNHEY, CDR2 SMNVEV (reference sequence). The V gene lost 4 bases and the J gene lost 0 bases, with 10 bases spanning the gap. The CDR3 has 14 amino acids. The CDR3 DNA reads TGTGCCAGCAGTTCTACCGGAGACTCCTACGAGCAGTACTTC. Protein sequence: CASSSTGDSYEQYF.

The rearrangement uses TRBV6-1 and TRBJ1-4; D is unresolved. V gave up 3 bases and J gave up 0 bases, with 8 bases separating them. The germline V gene has CDR1 MNHNS and CDR2 SASEGT. The length of the CDR3 is 15 residues. CDR3 sequence: CASSDRRTTNEKLFF. In DNA, the CDR3 is TGTGCCAGCAGTGACAGGCGTACAACTAATGAAAAACTGTTTTTT.

The chain recombines TRBV29-1 with TRBJ2-3, with D possibly matching TRBD2 (5 bases). Germline-derived CDR1 and CDR2 are SQVTM and ANQGSEA. Trimming removed 0 bases at V and 2 bases at J, with 9 bases between. CDR3 length: 14 amino acids. Here the CDR3 reads CSVEDERDTDTQYF. CDR3 sequence (DNA): TGCAGCGTTGAAGATGAGAGGGACACAGATACGCAGTATTTT.

V is TRBV6-1 and J is TRBJ1-1, with unresolved D. Trimming took 7 bases from V and 8 from J, leaving 11 bases between them. Germline-derived CDR1 and CDR2 are MNHNS and SASEGT. CDR3 size: 11 residues. The CDR3 region has the DNA TGTGCCAGCATCAAACGGGTGGAAGCTTTCTTT. Translated, it gives CASIKRVEAFF.

This chain links TRBV4-3 with TRBJ2-3; maybe TRBD2 (6 bases). V was trimmed by 1 base and J by 2 bases, leaving 13 bases between them. The germline gives CDR1 LGHNA, CDR2 YSLEER. This CDR3 has 16 residues. CDR3 bases: TGCGCCAGCAGCCAAGGATCAGGAGGGCTCACAGATACGCAGTATTTT. It translates to CASSQGSGGLTDTQYF.

Concerning this clone itself: One junction end disagrees with the germline gene, perhaps due to a read error. The V gene is TRBV6-1, the J gene TRBJ2-1; D ambiguous. From germline, CDR1 is MNHNS and CDR2 SASEGT. The CDR3 totals 12 residues. The CDR3 sequence: CASSEVPDEQFF. The DNA of the CDR3 is TGTGCCAGCAGCGAAGTTCCCGATGAGCAGTTCTTC.